These T cell receptor beta chains were read from a single sample in a study of cytomegalovirus exposure and HLA in healthy donors. Sequencing used immunoSEQ multiplex PCR; TCRdb keeps in-frame clones, though not all of them. Of 150,000 to 200,000 clones in the sample, 75% to 90% were seen once. Sequencing input: PBMCs. Source of these receptors: a man in his late teens or twenties in good health and CMV-seropositive. Each CDR3 is given with its conserved first and last residue. Fields, in order: CDR3 length, V gene, J gene, CDR3 protein.

>16|TRBV9|TRBJ2-2
CASSVYRTGGSGELFF
>15|TRBV7-2|TRBJ2-5
CASSFGSGAPETQYF
>16|TRBV12-5|TRBJ1-3
CASGSITGPSGNTIYF
>14|TRBV18|TRBJ1-1
CASSPRQASTEAFF
>11|TRBV20-1|TRBJ2-5
CSARALETQYF
>14|TRBV6-5|TRBJ1-5
CASSNEGLSRPQHF
>20|TRBV29-1|TRBJ2-2
CSVEAGILSGYDKYTGELFF
>13|TRBV7-3|TRBJ1-5
CASSSRVGQPQHF
>16|TRBV7-2|TRBJ2-5
CASSLAGLRGGETQYF
>14|TRBV6-5|TRBJ1-5
CASRQSLSNQPQHF
>16|TRBV13|TRBJ2-7
CASSLPSGGASYEQYF
>16|TRBV7-6|TRBJ2-2
CASSLVTGVGPGELFF
>13|TRBV11-2|NA
CASRRTGGYEQYF
>15|TRBV5-6|TRBJ2-6
CASSSQGSGANVLTF
>16|TRBV4-1|TRBJ1-2
CASREGGVRANYGYTF
>19|TRBV11-1|TRBJ2-3
CASSLIPQAHRAYTDTQYF
>15|TRBV7-6|TRBJ1-6
CASSSKAGASSPLHF
>14|TRBV5-1|TRBJ2-1
CASSGLAGDNEQFF
>17|TRBV18|TRBJ2-1
CASSPPVPPREYNEQFF
>14|TRBV5-1|TRBJ2-7
CASSPRDRDYEQYF
>13|TRBV6-5|TRBJ1-1
CASSYGQGTEAFF
>15|TRBV7-6|TRBJ2-3
CASSFGGAGTDTQYF
>13|TRBV2|TRBJ2-5
CASSDSTPETQYF
>14|TRBV5-4|TRBJ2-7
CASSLQSLSYEQYF
>13|TRBV30|TRBJ2-7
CASQGSSSYEQYF
>13|TRBV10-3|TRBJ1-2
CAISRDSNYGYTF
>14|TRBV30|TRBJ1-2
CAWSPTGLGDGYTF
>11|TRBV2|TRBJ2-7
CASSALLEQYF
>15|TRBV7-9|TRBJ1-1
CASRGQGIGNTEAFF
>15|TRBV2|TRBJ2-6
CASSERMPGANVLTF
>15|TRBV6-5|TRBJ2-3
CASRRTASVPDTQYF
>15|TRBV19|TRBJ1-2
CASSIVPRQTDGYTF
>13|TRBV6-6|TRBJ2-5
CASGGRERETQYF
>14|TRBV7-9|TRBJ1-2
CASSRGQGGDGYTF
>16|TRBV4-1|TRBJ1-6
CASSQLPGAYNSPLHF
>16|TRBV27|TRBJ1-6
CASSFRREVINSPLHF
>11|TRBV20-1|TRBJ2-1
CSASGGYEQFF
>15|TRBV11-2|TRBJ1-4
CASSLSTGYNEKLFF
>13|TRBV29-1|TRBJ1-1
CSGTGTANTEAFF
>17|TRBV4-1|TRBJ1-3
CASSQGGQAYSGNTIYF
>14|TRBV7-2|TRBJ2-4
CASNLSGGANIQYF
>15|TRBV6-4|TRBJ2-6
CASSEEGSGANVLTF
>15|TRBV5-1|TRBJ2-1
CASSPGGGRYNEQFF
>12|TRBV11-2|TRBJ2-3
CASSSQGYTQYF
>16|TRBV5-1|TRBJ2-3
CASSLVQKTSTDTQYF
>13|TRBV9|TRBJ1-1
CASSVVLRAEAFF
>12|TRBV5-4|TRBJ2-5
CASSPYGETQYF
>15|TRBV5-1|TRBJ2-7
CASSLVSGSSYEQYF